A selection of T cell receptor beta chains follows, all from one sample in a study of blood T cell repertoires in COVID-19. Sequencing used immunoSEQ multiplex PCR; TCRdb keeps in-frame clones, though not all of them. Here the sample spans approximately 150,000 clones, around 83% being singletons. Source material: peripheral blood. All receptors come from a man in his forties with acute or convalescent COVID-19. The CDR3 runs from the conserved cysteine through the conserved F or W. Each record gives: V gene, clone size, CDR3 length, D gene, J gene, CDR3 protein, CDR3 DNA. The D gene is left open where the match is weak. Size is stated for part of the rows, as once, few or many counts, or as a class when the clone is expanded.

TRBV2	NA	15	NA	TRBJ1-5	CASSDGKGGNQPQHF	TGTGCCAGCAGTGACGGAAAGGGGGGCAATCAGCCCCAGCATTTT
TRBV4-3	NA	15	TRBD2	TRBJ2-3	CASSQVAGGTDTQYF	TGCGCCAGCAGCCAAGTGGCGGGGGGCACAGATACGCAGTATTTT
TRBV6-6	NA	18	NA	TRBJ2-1	CASSPLLATRIPYNEQFF	TGTGCCAGCAGTCCCCTGCTAGCGACCCGGATCCCCTACAATGAGCAGTTCTTC
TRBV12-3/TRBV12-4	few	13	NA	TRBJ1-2	CASSLTTAYGYTF	TGTGCCAGCAGTTTAACTACTGCTTATGGCTACACCTTC
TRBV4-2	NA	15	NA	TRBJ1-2	CASSQDRARGNGYTF	TGTGCCAGCAGCCAAGATCGGGCCAGGGGTAATGGCTACACCTTC
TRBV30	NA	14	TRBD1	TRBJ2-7	CAWSRPGTAYEQYF	TGTGCCTGGAGTCGTCCCGGGACAGCTTACGAGCAGTACTTC
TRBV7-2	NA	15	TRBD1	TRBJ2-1	CASSKGQGGYNEQFF	TGTGCCAGCAGCAAGGGACAGGGCGGCTACAATGAGCAGTTCTTC
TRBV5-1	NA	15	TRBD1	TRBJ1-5	CASSLGDSSNQPQHF	TGCGCCAGCAGCTTGGGGGACAGCAGCAATCAGCCCCAGCATTTT
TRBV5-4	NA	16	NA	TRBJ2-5	CASSLGGPRVQETQYF	TGTGCCAGCAGCTTGGGAGGGCCTCGGGTCCAAGAGACCCAGTACTTC
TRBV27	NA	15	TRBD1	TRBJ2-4	CASSSLDRGGNIQYF	TGTGCCAGCAGTTCCCTCGACAGGGGGGGGAACATTCAGTACTTC
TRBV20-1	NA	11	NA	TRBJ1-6	CSANPSGLSTF	TGCAGTGCTAACCCTTCGGGGTTATCAACCTTT
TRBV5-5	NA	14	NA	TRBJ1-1	CASSPSGWNTEAFF	TGTGCCAGCAGCCCGTCAGGGTGGAACACTGAAGCTTTCTTT
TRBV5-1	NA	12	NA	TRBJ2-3	CASRGGADTQYF	TGCGCCAGCAGAGGGGGGGCAGATACGCAGTATTTT
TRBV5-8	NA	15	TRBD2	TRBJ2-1	CASSLGTSAYNEQFF	TGTGCCAGCAGCTTAGGTACTAGCGCCTACAATGAGCAGTTCTTC
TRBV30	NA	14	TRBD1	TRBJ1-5	CAWGRQGVGQPQHF	TGTGCCTGGGGGAGACAGGGAGTGGGTCAGCCCCAGCATTTT
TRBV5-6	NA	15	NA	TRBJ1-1	CASSPRVLLNTEAFF	TGTGCCAGCAGCCCCCGGGTTTTGCTGAACACTGAAGCTTTCTTT
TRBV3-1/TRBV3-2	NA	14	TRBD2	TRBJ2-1	CASSLGLAGREQFF	TGTGCCAGCAGCCTTGGACTAGCGGGGAGGGAGCAGTTCTTC
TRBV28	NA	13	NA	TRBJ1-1	CASSFGQGGRAFF	TGTGCCAGCAGTTTTGGGCAGGGAGGAAGAGCTTTCTTT
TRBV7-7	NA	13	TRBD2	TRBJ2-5	CASGAGGQETQYF	TGTGCCAGCGGGGCGGGGGGCCAAGAGACCCAGTACTTC
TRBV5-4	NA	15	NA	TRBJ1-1	CASSLARRPDTEAFF	TGTGCCAGCAGCTTGGCTAGACGCCCGGACACTGAAGCTTTCTTT
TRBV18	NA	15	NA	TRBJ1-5	CASSPAGAGNQPQHF	TGTGCCAGCTCACCGGCAGGGGCTGGCAATCAGCCCCAGCATTTT
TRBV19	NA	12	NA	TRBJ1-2	CASSPGNYGYTF	TGTGCCAGTAGTCCGGGGAACTATGGCTACACCTTC
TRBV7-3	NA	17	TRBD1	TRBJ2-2	CASSLRTGQGNSGELFF	TGTGCCAGCAGCTTAAGAACAGGACAGGGAAATTCCGGGGAGCTGTTTTTT